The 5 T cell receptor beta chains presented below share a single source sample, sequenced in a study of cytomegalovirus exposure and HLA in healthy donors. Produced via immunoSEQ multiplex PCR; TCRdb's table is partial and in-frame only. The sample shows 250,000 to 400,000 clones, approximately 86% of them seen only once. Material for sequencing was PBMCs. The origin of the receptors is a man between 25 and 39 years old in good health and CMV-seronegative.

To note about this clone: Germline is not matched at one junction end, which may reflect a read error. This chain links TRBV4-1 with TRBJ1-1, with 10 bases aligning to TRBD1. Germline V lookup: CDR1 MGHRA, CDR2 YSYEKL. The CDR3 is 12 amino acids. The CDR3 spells CASSQDMGQGIF. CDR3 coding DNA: TGCGCCAGCAGCCAGGATATGGGACAGGGGATCTTT.

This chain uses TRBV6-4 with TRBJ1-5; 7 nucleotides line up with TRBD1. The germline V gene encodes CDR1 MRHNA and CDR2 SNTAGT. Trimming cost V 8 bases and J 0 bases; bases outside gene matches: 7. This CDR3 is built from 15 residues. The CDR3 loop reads CASVSQGDSNQPQHF. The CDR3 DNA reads TGTGCCAGCGTTAGTCAGGGGGATAGCAATCAGCCCCAGCATTTT.

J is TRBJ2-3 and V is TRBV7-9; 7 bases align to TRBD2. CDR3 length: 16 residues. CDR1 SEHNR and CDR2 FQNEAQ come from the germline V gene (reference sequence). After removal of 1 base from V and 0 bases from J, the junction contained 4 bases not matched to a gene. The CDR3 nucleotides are TGTGCCAGCAGCTTAGGAGGGCGGGGGAGCACAGATACGCAGTATTTT. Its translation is CASSLGGRGSTDTQYF.

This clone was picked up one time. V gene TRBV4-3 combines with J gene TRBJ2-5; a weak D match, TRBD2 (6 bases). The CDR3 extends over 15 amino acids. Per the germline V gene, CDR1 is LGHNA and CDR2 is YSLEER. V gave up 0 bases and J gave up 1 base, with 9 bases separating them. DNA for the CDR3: TGCGCCAGCAGCCAAGAACTAGCCCCCCAAGAGACCCAGTACTTC. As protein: CASSQELAPQETQYF.

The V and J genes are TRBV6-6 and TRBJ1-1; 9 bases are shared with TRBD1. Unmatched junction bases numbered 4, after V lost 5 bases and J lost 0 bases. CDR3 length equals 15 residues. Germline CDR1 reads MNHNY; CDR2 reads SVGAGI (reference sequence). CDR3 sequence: CASSRQGELNTEAFF. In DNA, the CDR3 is TGTGCCAGCAGTCGACAGGGGGAGCTGAACACTGAAGCTTTCTTT.